This T cell receptor beta chain was captured by sequencing in a study of blood T cells in healthy people across ages. At the level of the study: Template switching caught about one barcoded beta molecule for each two T cells.

PCR was performed a second time for about 7 to 12 cycles using a sample-barcoded 5' primer and a J-beta primer mix. TCRdb itself ran the 5' RACE reads through MiXCR, one entry per CDR3 protein. The sample records around 650,000 distinct CDR3 sequences, around 32% being singletons. Findings and limits, study-wide: There were more naive CD4+ cells and higher diversity in long-lived donors than in aged donors.

Comments on this clonotype: Antigen: not known.

The V gene's germline CDR1 is SQVTM and CDR2 ANQGSEA. CDR3 length: 12 amino acids. With V trimmed by 7 bases and J by 15 bases, 15 bases remained unmatched. The gene calls are TRBV29-1 and TRBJ1-5; TRBD1 matches at 7 bases. The receptor's source is a woman of 80 years or more in good health. The sequenced sample consisted of blood. The chain's CDR3 is CSAISYRGKRHF. CDR3 nucleotide sequence: TGCAGCGCCATATCCTACAGGGGAAAACGGCATTTT.